Sequencing of this T cell receptor (beta chain) was carried out in a study of cytomegalovirus exposure and HLA in healthy donors. As for the study in general: Findings of an earlier analysis included over 95 million unique TCR beta sequences from 200 million or so T cells. Genetic ancestry analysis placed around four fifths of the 410 or so donors that were genotyped in the Caucasian-associated cluster.

Notes on the study in general: Researchers reported in a later analysis that a missense DCLRE1C variant was tied to TCR beta V- and J-gene trimming.

A word on this clone: Its cognate antigen is unknown.

The primer mix had 60 Vbeta and 13 Jbeta primers. In the authors' workflow: The authors later counted about 80 million unique TCR beta chains, 8.5 million to 13 million of them shared. The table came from immunoSEQ multiplex PCR; TCRdb's copy has only in-frame clones and leaves some out. V and J calls and clone size are as listed in that table; D and trimming were resolved from the DNA. The sample includes about 190,000 clones, 82% of them seen just once. V was trimmed by 5 bases and J by 2 bases, leaving 15 bases between them. The CDR3 runs 15 residues. CDR1 and CDR2 (germline): MNHEY, SVGAGI. The specimen sequenced was PBMCs. V usage is TRBV6-5 and J usage is TRBJ1-2, with D perhaps matching TRBD1 (6 bases). This TCR derives from a young woman in good health and CMV-seronegative. The CDR3 DNA reads TGTGCCAGCAGTAAAACCGGACAGTCCAACTATGGCTACACCTTC. Translation: CASSKTGQSNYGYTF.